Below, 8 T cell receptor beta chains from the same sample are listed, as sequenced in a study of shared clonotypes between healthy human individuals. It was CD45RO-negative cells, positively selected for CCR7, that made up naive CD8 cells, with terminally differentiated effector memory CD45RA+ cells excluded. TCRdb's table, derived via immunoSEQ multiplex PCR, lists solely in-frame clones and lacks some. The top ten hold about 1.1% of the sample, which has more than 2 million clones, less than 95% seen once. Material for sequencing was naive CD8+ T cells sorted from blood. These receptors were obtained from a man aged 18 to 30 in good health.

The CDR3 spells CASSSWTNTEAFF. The DNA of the CDR3 is TGTGCCAGCAGTTCCTGGACTAACACTGAAGCTTTCTTT. This chain uses TRBV6-5 with TRBJ1-1; the D is unclear. Looked up from germline, CDR1 is MNHEY and CDR2 is SVGAGI. V lost 4 bases and J lost 2, with 8 bases in between. This CDR3 is built from 13 residues.

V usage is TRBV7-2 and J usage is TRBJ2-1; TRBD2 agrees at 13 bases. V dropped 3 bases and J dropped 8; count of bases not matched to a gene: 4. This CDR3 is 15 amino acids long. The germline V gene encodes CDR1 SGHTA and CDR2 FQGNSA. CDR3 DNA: TGTGCCAGCAGCTTTACTAGCGGGAGGGCAGATGAGCAGTTCTTC. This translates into CASSFTSGRADEQFF. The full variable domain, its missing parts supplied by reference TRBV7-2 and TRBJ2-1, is GAGVSQSPSNKVTEKGKDVELRCDPISGHTALYWYRQSLGQGLEFLIYFQGNSAPDKSGLPSDRFSAERTGGSVSTLTIQRTQQEDSAVYLCASSFTSGRADEQFFGPGTRLTVL.

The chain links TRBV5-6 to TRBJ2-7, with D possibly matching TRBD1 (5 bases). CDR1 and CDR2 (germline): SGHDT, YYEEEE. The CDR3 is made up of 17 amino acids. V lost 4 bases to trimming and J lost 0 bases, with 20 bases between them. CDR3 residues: CASSPQVGVLVSYEQYF. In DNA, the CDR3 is TGTGCCAGCAGCCCCCAAGTAGGGGTCCTTGTCTCCTACGAGCAGTACTTC.

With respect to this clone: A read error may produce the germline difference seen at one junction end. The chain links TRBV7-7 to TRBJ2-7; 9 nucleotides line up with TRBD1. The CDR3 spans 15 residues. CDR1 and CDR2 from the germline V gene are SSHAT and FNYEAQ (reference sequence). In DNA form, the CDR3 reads TGTGCTAGCAGTCTCGAACAGGGGGCGCGTTACGAGCAGTACTTC. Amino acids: CASSLEQGARYEQYF.

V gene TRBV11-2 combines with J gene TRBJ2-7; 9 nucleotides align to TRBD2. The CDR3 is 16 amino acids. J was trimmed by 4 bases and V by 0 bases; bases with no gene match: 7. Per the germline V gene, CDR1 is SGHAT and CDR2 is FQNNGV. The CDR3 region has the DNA TGTGCCAGCAGCTTAGATAGGCGGGAGGGAGGTTACGAGCAGTACTTC. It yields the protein CASSLDRREGGYEQYF.

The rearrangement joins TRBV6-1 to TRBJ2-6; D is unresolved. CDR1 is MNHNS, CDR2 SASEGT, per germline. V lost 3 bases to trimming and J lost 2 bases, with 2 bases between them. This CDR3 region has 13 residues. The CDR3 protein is CASSEPGANVLTF. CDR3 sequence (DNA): TGTGCCAGCAGTGAGCCTGGGGCCAACGTCCTGACTTTC.

CDR3 sequence (DNA): TGTGCCAGCAGCTCGGACAGGGCGTCTGGAAACACCATATATTTT. Encoded protein: CASSSDRASGNTIYF. The chain employs TRBV7-2 and TRBJ1-3, with 8 bases identical to TRBD1. The CDR3 length is 15 residues. Germline CDR1 reads SGHTA; CDR2 reads FQGNSA. Losses at the gene ends were 4 bases for V and 1 base for J; bases not matched to a gene: 3.

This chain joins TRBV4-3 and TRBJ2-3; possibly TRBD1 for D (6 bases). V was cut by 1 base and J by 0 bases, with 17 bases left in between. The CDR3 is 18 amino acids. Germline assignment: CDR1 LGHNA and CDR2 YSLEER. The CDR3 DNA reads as TGCGCCAGCAGCCAAGCCTTACAGGGCAGCCCTAGCACAGATACGCAGTATTTT. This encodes CASSQALQGSPSTDTQYF.